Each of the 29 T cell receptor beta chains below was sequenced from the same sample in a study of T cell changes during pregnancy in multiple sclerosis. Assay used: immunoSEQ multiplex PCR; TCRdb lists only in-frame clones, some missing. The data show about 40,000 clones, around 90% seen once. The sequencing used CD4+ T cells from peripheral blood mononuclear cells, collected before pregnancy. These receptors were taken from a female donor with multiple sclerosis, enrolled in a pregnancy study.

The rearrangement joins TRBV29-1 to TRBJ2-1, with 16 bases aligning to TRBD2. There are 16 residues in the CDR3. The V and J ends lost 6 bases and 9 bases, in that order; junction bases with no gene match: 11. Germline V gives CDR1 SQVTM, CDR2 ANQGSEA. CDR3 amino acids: CSVRISGTSGRGEQFF. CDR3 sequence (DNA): TGCAGCGTACGAATATCTGGGACTAGCGGGAGGGGTGAGCAGTTCTTC.

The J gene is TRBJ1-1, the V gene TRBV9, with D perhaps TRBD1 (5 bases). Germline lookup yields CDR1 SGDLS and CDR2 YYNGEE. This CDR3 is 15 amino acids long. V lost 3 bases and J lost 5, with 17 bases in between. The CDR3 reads CASSAPGGVRTEAFF. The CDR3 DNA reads TGTGCCAGCAGCGCCCCTGGGGGGGTGCGGACTGAAGCTTTCTTT. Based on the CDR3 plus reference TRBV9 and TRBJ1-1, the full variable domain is DSGVTQTPKHLITATGQRVTLRCSPRSGDLSVYWYQQSLDQGLQFLIQYYNGEERAKGNILERFSAQQFPDLHSELNLSSLELGDSALYFCASSAPGGVRTEAFFGQGTRLTVV.

Here the CDR3 DNA reads TGTGCCAGCAGCCCAGACAGGGAACAGCCCCAGCATTTT. Translating gives CASSPDREQPQHF. The chain couples TRBV7-2 to TRBJ1-5, with 7 bases that match TRBD1. The germline gives CDR1 SGHTA, CDR2 FQGNSA. J was trimmed by 7 bases and V by 5 bases; bases with no gene match: 5. The CDR3 extends over 13 amino acids.

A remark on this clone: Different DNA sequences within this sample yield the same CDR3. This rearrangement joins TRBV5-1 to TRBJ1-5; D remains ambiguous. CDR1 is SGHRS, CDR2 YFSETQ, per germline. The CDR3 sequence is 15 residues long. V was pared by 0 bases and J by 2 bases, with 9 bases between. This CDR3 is CASSLEGGGNQPQHF. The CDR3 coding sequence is TGCGCCAGCAGCTTGGAGGGCGGGGGCAATCAGCCCCAGCATTTT.

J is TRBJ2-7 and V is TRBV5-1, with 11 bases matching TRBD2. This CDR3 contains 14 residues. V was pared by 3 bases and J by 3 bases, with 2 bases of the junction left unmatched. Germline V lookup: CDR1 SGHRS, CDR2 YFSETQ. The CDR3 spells CASSSGTSGYEQYF. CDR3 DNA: TGCGCCAGCAGCTCCGGGACTAGCGGCTACGAGCAGTACTTC.

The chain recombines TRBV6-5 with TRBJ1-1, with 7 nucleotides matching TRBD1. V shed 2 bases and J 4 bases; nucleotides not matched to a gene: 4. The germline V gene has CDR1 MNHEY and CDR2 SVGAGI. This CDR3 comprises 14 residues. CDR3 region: CASSYTAGGTEAFF. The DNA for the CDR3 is TGTGCCAGCAGTTACACGGCAGGGGGCACTGAAGCTTTCTTT.

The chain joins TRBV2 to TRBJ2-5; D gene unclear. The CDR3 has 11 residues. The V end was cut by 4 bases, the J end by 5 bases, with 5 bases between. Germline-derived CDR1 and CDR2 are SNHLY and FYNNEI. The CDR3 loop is CASSVLETQYF. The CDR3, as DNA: TGTGCCAGCAGTGTCTTGGAGACCCAGTACTTC.

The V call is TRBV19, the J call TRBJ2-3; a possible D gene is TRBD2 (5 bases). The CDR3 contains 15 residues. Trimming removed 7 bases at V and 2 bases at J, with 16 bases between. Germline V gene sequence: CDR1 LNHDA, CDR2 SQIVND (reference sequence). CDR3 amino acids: CASTPLLGVTDTQYF. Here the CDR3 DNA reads TGTGCCAGTACCCCTCTCCTCGGGGTCACAGATACGCAGTATTTT. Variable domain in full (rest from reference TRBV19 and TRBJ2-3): DGGITQSPKYLFRKEGQNVTLSCEQNLNHDAMYWYRQDPGQGLRLIYYSQIVNDFQKGDIAEGYSVSREKKESFPLTVTSAQKNPTAFYLCASTPLLGVTDTQYFGPGTRLTVL.

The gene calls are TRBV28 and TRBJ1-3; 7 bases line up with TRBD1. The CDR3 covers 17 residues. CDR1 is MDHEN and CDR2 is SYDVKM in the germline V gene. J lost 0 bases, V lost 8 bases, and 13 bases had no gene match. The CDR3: CASGTPTGVGSGNTIYF. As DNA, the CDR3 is TGTGCCAGCGGAACCCCCACAGGGGTTGGCTCTGGAAACACCATATATTTT.

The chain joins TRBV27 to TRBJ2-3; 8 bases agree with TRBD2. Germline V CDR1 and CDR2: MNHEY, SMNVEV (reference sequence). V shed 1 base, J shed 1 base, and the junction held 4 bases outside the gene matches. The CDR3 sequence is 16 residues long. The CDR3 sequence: CASSLWASGRTDTQYF. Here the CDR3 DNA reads TGTGCCAGCAGTTTATGGGCTAGCGGGCGCACAGATACGCAGTATTTT.

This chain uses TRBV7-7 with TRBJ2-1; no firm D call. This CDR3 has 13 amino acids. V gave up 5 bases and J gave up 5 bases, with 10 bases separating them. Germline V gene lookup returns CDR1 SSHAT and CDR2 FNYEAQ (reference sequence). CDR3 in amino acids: CASSLQTDNEQFF. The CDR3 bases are TGTGCCAGCAGCCTTCAAACGGACAATGAGCAGTTCTTC.

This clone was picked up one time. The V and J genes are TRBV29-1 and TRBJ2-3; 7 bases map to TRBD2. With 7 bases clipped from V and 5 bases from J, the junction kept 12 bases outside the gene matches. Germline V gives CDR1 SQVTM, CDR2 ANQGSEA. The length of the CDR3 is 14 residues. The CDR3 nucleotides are TGCAGCGGGATTTTGGGAGGGGCGGGAGATACGCAGTATTTT. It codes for CSGILGGAGDTQYF.

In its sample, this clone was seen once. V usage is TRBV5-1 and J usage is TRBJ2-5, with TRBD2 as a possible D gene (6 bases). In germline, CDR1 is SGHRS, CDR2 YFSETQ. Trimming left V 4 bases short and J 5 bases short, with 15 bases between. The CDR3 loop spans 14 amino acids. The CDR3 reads CASSTGLQWETQYF. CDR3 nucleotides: TGCGCCAGCAGCACCGGACTACAATGGGAGACCCAGTACTTC.

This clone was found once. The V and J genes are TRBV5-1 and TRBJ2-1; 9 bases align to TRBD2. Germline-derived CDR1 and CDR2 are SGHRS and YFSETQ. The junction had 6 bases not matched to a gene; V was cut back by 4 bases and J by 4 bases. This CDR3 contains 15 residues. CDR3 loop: CASSPSSGTYNEQFF. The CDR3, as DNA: TGCGCCAGCAGCCCATCTAGCGGGACTTACAATGAGCAGTTCTTC.

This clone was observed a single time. CDR3 nucleotide sequence: TGTGCCAGCAGTTACTCAGCAGGGCGAGCTTTCTTT. Residues: CASSYSAGRAFF. This sequence joins TRBV6-6 and TRBJ1-1, with D maybe TRBD1 (5 bases). CDR1 and CDR2 (germline): MNHNY, SVGAGI (reference sequence). The ends were cut back, 0 bases at V and 10 bases at J, with 9 bases in the middle. This CDR3 comprises 12 residues.

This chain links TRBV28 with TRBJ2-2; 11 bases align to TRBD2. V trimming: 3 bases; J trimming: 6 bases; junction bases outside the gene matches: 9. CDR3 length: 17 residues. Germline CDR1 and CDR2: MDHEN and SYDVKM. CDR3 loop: CASSFVTSGRRAGELFF. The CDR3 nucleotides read TGTGCCAGCAGTTTTGTCACTAGCGGGAGAAGGGCCGGGGAGCTGTTTTTT.

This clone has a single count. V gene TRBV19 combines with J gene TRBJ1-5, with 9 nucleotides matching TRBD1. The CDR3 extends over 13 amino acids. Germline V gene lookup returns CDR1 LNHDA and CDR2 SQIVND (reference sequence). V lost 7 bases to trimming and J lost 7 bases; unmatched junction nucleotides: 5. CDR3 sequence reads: CASTGQGGQPQHF. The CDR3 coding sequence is TGTGCCAGTACGGGACAGGGAGGCCAGCCCCAGCATTTT.

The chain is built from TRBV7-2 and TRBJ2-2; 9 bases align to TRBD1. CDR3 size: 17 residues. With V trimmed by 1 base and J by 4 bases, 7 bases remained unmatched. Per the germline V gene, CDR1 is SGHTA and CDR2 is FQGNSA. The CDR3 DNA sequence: TGTGCCAGCAGCTTAGTAGGACAGGGGAGGAGCACCGGGGAGCTGTTTTTT. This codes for CASSLVGQGRSTGELFF.

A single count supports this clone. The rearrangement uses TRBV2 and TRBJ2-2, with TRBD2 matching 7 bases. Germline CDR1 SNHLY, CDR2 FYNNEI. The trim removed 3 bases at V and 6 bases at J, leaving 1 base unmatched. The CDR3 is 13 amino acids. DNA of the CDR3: TGTGCCAGCAGTGATGGGGGGGCCGGGGAGCTGTTTTTT. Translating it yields CASSDGGAGELFF. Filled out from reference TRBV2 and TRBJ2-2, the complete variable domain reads EPEVTQTPSHQVTQMGQEVILRCVPISNHLYFYWYRQILGQKVEFLVSFYNNEISEKSEIFDDQFSVERPDGSNFTLKIRSTKLEDSAMYFCASSDGGAGELFFGEGSRLTVL.

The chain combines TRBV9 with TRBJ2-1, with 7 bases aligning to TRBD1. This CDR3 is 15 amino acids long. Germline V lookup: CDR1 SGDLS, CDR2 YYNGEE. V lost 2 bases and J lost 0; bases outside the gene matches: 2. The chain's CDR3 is CASSVGTVSYNEQFF. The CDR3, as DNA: TGTGCCAGCAGCGTCGGGACAGTCTCCTACAATGAGCAGTTCTTC.

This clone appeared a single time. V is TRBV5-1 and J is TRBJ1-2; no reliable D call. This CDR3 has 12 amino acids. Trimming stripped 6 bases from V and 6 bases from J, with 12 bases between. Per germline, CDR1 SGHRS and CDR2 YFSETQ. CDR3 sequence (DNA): TGCGCCAGCACGGCCGGGGAGGATGGCTACACCTTC. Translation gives CASTAGEDGYTF.

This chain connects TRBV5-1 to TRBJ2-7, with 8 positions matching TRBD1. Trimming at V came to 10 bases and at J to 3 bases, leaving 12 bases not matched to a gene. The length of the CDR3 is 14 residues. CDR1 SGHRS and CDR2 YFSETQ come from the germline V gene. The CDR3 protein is CAGGKDRADYEQYF. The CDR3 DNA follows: TGCGCCGGCGGGAAGGACAGGGCAGACTACGAGCAGTACTTC.

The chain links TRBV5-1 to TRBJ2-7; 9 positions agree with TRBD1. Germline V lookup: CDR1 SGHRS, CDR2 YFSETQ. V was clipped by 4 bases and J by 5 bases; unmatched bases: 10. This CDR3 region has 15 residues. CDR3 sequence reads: CASSPGTGRSNEQYF. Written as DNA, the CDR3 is TGCGCCAGCAGCCCCGGGACAGGGAGATCTAACGAGCAGTACTTC.

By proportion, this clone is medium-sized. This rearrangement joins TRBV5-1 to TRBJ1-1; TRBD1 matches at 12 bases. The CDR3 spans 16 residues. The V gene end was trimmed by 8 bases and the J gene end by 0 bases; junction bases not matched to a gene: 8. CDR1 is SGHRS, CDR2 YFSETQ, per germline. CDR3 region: CASFTGTGGMNTEAFF. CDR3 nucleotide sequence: TGCGCCAGTTTTACCGGGACAGGGGGCATGAACACTGAAGCTTTCTTT. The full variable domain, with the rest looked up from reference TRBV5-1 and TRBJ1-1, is KAGVTQTPRYLIKTRGQQVTLSCSPISGHRSVSWYQQTPGQGLQFLFEYFSETQRNKGNFPGRFSGRQFSNSRSEMNVSTLELGDSALYLCASFTGTGGMNTEAFFGQGTRLTVV.

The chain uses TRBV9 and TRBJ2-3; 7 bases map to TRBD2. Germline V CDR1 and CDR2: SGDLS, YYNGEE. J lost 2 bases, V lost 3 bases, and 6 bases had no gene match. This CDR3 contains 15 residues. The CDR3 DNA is TGTGCCAGCAGCGGAAGAGCGGGATTCACAGATACGCAGTATTTT. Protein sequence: CASSGRAGFTDTQYF.

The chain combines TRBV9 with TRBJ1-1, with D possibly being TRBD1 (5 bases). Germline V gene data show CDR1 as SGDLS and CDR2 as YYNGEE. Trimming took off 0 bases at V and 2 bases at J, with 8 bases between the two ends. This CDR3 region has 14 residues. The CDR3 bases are TGTGCCAGCAGCGTAGGACAGCAAAACACTGAAGCTTTCTTT. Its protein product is CASSVGQQNTEAFF. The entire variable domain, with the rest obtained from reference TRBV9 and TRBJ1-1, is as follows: DSGVTQTPKHLITATGQRVTLRCSPRSGDLSVYWYQQSLDQGLQFLIQYYNGEERAKGNILERFSAQQFPDLHSELNLSSLELGDSALYFCASSVGQQNTEAFFGQGTRLTVV.

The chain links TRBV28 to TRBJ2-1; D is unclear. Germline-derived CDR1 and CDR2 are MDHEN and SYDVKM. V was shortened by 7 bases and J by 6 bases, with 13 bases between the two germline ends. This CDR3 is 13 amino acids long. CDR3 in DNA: TGTGCCAGCACCCTTGTTAGTCGCAATGAGCAGTTCTTC. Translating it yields CASTLVSRNEQFF. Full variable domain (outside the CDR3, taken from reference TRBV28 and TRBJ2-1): DVKVTQSSRYLVKRTGEKVFLECVQDMDHENMFWYRQDPGLGLRLIYFSYDVKMKEKGDIPEGYSVSREKKERFSLILESASTNQTSMYLCASTLVSRNEQFFGPGTRLTVL.

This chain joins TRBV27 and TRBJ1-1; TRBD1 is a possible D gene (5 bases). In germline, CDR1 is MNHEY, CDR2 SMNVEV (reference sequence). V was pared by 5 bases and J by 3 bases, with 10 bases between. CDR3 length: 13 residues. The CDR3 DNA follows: TGTGCCAGCAGTGGCGACAGCGACACTGAAGCTTTCTTT. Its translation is CASSGDSDTEAFF.

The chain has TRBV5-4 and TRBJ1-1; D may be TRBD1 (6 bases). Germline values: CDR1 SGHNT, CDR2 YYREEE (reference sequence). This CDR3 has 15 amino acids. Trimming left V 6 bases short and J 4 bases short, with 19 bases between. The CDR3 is CASTPPRQAATEAFF. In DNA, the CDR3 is TGTGCCAGCACCCCGCCCCGACAGGCAGCCACTGAAGCTTTCTTT.